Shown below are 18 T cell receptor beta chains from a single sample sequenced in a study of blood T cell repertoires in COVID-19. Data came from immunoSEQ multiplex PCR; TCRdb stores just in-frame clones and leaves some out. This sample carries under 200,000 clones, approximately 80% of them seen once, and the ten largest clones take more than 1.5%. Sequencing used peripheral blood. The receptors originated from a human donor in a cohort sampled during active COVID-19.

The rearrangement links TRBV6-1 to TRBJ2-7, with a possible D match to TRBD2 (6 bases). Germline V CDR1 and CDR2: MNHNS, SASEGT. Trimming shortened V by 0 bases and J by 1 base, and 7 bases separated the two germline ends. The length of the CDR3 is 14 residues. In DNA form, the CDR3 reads TGTGCCAGCAGTGAAGCAGGAGGGTCCTACGAGCAGTACTTC. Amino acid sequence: CASSEAGGSYEQYF.

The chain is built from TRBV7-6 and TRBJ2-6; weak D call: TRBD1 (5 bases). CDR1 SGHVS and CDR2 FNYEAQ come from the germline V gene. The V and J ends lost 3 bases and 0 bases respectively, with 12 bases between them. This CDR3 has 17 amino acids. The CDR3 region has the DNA TGTGCCAGCAGCTTGGGGCAGGTCCTCTCTGGGGCCAACGTCCTGACTTTC. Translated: CASSLGQVLSGANVLTF.

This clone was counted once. The CDR3 bases are TGTGCCAGCAGTTTATCGATTCAGGGGGCGCGAGGCTACACCTTC. Its translation: CASSLSIQGARGYTF. The rearrangement links TRBV28 to TRBJ1-2; TRBD1 matches at 8 bases. Germline-derived CDR1 and CDR2 are MDHEN and SYDVKM. J gave up 8 bases and V 1 base, and 9 bases lay outside the gene matches. There are 15 residues in the CDR3.

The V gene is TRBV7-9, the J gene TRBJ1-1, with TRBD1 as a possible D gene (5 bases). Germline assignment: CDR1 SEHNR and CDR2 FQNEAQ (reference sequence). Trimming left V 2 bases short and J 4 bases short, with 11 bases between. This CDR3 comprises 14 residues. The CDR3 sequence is CASSLTGGFTEAFF. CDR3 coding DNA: TGTGCCAGCAGCTTAACGGGGGGATTCACTGAAGCTTTCTTT.

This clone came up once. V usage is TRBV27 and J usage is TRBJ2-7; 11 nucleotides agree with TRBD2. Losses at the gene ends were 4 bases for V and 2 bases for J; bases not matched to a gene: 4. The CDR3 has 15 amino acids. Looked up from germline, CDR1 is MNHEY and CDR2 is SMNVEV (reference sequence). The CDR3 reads CASSYLLAGAYEQYF. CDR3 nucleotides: TGTGCCAGCAGTTATCTACTAGCGGGAGCCTACGAGCAGTACTTC.

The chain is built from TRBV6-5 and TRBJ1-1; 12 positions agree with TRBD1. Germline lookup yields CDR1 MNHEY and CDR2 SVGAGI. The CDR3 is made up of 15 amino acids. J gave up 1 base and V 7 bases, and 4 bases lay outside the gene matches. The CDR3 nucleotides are TGTGCCAGCATTTCGGGACAGGGGGCGAACACTGAAGCTTTCTTT. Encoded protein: CASISGQGANTEAFF.

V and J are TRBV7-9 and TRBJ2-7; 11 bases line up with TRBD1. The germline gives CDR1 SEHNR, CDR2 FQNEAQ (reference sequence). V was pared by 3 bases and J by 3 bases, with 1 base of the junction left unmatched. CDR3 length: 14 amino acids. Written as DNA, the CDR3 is TGTGCCAGCAGCTTCGGGACAGGGGGCTACGAGCAGTACTTC. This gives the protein CASSFGTGGYEQYF.

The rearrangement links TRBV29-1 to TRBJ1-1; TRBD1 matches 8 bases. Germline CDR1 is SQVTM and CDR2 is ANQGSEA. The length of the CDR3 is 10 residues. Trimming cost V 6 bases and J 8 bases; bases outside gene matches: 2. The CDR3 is CSVRDREAFF. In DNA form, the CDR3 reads TGCAGCGTACGGGACAGGGAAGCTTTCTTT.

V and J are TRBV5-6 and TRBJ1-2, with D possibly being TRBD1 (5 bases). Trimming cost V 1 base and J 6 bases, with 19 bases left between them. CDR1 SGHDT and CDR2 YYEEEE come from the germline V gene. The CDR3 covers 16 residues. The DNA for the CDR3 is TGTGCCAGCAGCTTGCTGGGGCAGAGTAGTCCTAATGGCTACACCTTC. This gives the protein CASSLLGQSSPNGYTF.

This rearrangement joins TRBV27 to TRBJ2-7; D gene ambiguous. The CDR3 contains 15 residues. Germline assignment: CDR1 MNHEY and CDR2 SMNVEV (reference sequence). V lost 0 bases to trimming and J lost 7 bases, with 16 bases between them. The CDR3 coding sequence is TGTGCCAGCAGTTTATCGGTGGCAGACAACTGGGAGCAGTACTTC. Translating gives CASSLSVADNWEQYF.

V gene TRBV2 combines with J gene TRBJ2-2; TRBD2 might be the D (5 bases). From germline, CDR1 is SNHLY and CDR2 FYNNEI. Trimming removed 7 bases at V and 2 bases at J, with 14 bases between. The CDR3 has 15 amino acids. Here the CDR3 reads CASTLTNPNTGELFF. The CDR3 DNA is TGTGCCAGCACCCTGACTAACCCCAACACCGGGGAGCTGTTTTTT. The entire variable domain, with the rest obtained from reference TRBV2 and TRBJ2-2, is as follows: EPEVTQTPSHQVTQMGQEVILRCVPISNHLYFYWYRQILGQKVEFLVSFYNNEISEKSEIFDDQFSVERPDGSNFTLKIRSTKLEDSAMYFCASTLTNPNTGELFFGEGSRLTVL.

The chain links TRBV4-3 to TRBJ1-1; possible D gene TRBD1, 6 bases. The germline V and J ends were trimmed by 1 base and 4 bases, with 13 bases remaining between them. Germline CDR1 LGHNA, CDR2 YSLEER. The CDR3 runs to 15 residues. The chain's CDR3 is CASSQVKGVGTEAFF. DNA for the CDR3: TGCGCCAGCAGCCAAGTGAAGGGGGTGGGCACTGAAGCTTTCTTT.

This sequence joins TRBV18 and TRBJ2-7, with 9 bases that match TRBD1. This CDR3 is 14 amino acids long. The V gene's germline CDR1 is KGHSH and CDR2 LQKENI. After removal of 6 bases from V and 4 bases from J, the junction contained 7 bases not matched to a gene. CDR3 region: CASSRGDRAYEQYF. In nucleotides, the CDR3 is TGTGCCAGCTCTCGTGGGGACAGGGCGTACGAGCAGTACTTC. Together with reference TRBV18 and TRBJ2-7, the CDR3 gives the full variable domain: NAGVMQNPRHLVRRRGQEARLRCSPMKGHSHVYWYRQLPEEGLKFMVYLQKENIIDESGMPKERFSAEFPKEGPSILRIQQVVRGDSAAYFCASSRGDRAYEQYFGPGTRLTVT.

The CDR3 coding sequence is TGTGCCAGCAGCTTAGATCAGGGCGGGGCAGATACGCAGTATTTT. Amino acids: CASSLDQGGADTQYF. This sequence joins TRBV7-9 and TRBJ2-3; D is possibly TRBD2 (6 bases). Germline V gene data show CDR1 as SEHNR and CDR2 as FQNEAQ (reference sequence). This CDR3 spans 15 amino acids. Deletions cut 1 base from V and 4 bases from J, with 12 bases between.

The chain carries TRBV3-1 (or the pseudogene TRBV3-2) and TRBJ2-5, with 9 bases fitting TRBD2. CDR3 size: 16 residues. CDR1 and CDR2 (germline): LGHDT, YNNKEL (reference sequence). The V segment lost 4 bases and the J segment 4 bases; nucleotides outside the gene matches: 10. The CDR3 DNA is TGTGCCAGCAGCCCCCTTAGCGGGAGTATGAGAGAGACCCAGTACTTC. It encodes CASSPLSGSMRETQYF.

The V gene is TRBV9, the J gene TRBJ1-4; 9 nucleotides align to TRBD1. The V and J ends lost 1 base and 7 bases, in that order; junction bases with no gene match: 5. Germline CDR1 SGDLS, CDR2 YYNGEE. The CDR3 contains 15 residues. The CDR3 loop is CASSVRDRESEKLFF. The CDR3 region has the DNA TGTGCCAGCAGCGTACGGGACAGGGAAAGTGAAAAACTGTTTTTT.

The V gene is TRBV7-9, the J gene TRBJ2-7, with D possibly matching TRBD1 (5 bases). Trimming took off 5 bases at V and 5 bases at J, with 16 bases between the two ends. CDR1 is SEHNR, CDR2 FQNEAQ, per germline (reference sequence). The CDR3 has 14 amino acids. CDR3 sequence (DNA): TGTGCCAGCAGCCAGGGTCGGCGATTCGACGAGCAGTACTTC. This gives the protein CASSQGRRFDEQYF.

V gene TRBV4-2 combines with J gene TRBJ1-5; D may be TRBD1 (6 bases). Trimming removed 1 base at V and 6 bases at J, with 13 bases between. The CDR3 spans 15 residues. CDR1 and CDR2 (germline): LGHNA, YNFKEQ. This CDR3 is CASSQVPGEGQPQHF. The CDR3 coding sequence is TGTGCCAGCAGCCAAGTTCCAGGGGAGGGTCAGCCCCAGCATTTT.